Shown below are 17 T cell receptor beta chains from a single sample sequenced in a study of shared clonotypes between healthy human individuals. Sequencing used immunoSEQ multiplex PCR; TCRdb keeps in-frame clones, though not all of them. The table includes roughly 700,000 clones, less than 95% detected once. The source material was memory CD8+ T cells from PBMCs. Subset noted: CD45RO+ cells pooled with CCR7-negative TemRA cells. The receptors were gathered from a man aged 18 to 30 in good health. Some clones in this sample may be carry-over from other donors' samples.

The chain combines TRBV21-1 with TRBJ1-2. TRBV21-1 is a recognized pseudogene. CDR3 length: 13 residues. The CDR3 loop is CASKTGACYGYTF. The DNA for the CDR3 is TGTGCCAGCAAAACGGGGGCGTGCTATGGCTACACCTTC.

The V gene is TRBV5-4, the J gene TRBJ2-1, with D hard to call. The CDR3 is 15 amino acids. Looked up from germline, CDR1 is SGHNT and CDR2 is YYREEE (reference sequence). Trimming removed 1 base from V and 5 bases from J, with 13 bases in between. CDR3 nucleotide sequence: TGTGCCAGCAGCTTGAAGGTAGCTTTACACAATGAGCAGTTCTTC. Its protein is CASSLKVALHNEQFF.

The rearrangement joins TRBV4-3 to TRBJ1-6, with D possibly matching TRBD1 (5 bases). Germline lookup yields CDR1 LGHNA and CDR2 YSLEER. CDR3 size: 16 residues. Trimming took 3 bases from V and 5 from J, leaving 14 bases between them. CDR3 region: CASSHDVPGNNSPLHF. DNA for the CDR3: TGCGCCAGCAGCCATGACGTTCCAGGGAATAATTCACCCCTCCACTTT.

The J gene is TRBJ2-2, the V gene TRBV5-4; the match to TRBD1 covers 11 bases. After removal of 5 bases from V and 6 bases from J, the junction contained 3 bases not matched to a gene. This CDR3 comprises 14 residues. The germline V gene has CDR1 SGHNT and CDR2 YYREEE (reference sequence). The CDR3 DNA sequence: TGTGCCAGCAGGAGGGACAGGGGGGCCGGGGAGCTGTTTTTT. Amino acids: CASRRDRGAGELFF.

J is TRBJ2-1 and V is TRBV27, with TRBD1 as a possible D gene (6 bases). With 7 bases removed from V and 9 bases from J, the gap between germline ends came to 25 bases. The CDR3 extends over 16 amino acids. Germline V gives CDR1 MNHEY, CDR2 SMNVEV (reference sequence). This CDR3 reads CASIPQGLGVSVEQFF. The CDR3 nucleotides read TGTGCCAGCATCCCACAGGGTCTTGGTGTTTCGGTTGAGCAGTTCTTC.

This clone was seen once. V and J are TRBV2 and TRBJ2-3; D assignment may be TRBD1 or TRBD2 (5 bases each). CDR3 length: 15 residues. Trimming left V 4 bases short and J 0 bases short, with 11 bases between. Germline-derived CDR1 and CDR2 are SNHLY and FYNNEI. CDR3 sequence: CASSAGTVSTDTQYF. CDR3 in DNA: TGTGCCAGCAGTGCCGGGACGGTTAGCACAGATACGCAGTATTTT.

This clone came up a few times. This sample includes further DNA sequences coding for the same CDR3. The chain combines TRBV7-6 with TRBJ1-1; TRBD1 might be the D (6 bases). Germline-derived CDR1 and CDR2 are SGHVS and FNYEAQ. V was trimmed by 5 bases and J by 4 bases, leaving 11 bases between them. The CDR3 runs 13 residues. The CDR3 DNA is TGTGCCAGCAGCCCAGGACAGTCCACTGAAGCTTTCTTT. It specifies CASSPGQSTEAFF.

This chain uses TRBV7-4 with TRBJ2-3; 15 bases align to TRBD2. Germline V lookup: CDR1 SGHVT, CDR2 SQSDAQ. The V segment lost 5 bases and the J segment 8 bases; nucleotides outside the gene matches: 17. CDR3 size: 19 residues. CDR3 loop: CASSLRPSGLAGGGVTQYF. CDR3 bases: TGTGCCAGCAGCCTTCGCCCGAGTGGACTAGCGGGAGGGGGGGTTACGCAGTATTTT.

This sequence joins TRBV7-9 and TRBJ2-7; D is possibly TRBD1 (6 bases). Germline assignment: CDR1 SEHNR and CDR2 FQNEAQ (reference sequence). This CDR3 comprises 13 residues. V dropped 5 bases and J dropped 0 bases, with 8 bases sitting between them. The CDR3 DNA follows: TGTGCCAGCAGCCGGACAGCCTCCTACGAGCAGTACTTC. As protein: CASSRTASYEQYF.

The chain carries TRBV28 and TRBJ2-3, with D maybe TRBD2 (5 bases). V lost 3 bases and J lost 5, with 12 bases in between. Germline V gene data show CDR1 as MDHEN and CDR2 as SYDVKM. The CDR3 sequence is 14 residues long. CDR3 sequence (DNA): TGTGCCAGCAGTTTGGTTTCGGCGGGAGATACGCAGTATTTT. It encodes CASSLVSAGDTQYF.

The V and J genes are TRBV2 and TRBJ1-4, with D uncertain. Germline-derived CDR1 and CDR2 are SNHLY and FYNNEI. The CDR3 runs 17 residues. The germline V and J ends were trimmed by 4 bases and 2 bases, with 17 bases remaining between them. The CDR3 DNA reads as TGTGCCAGCAGTGGGACGGGAACCTTTGGGACTAATGAAAAACTGTTTTTT. Translated, it gives CASSGTGTFGTNEKLFF.

The J gene is TRBJ1-5, the V gene TRBV28, with no clear D. Between the trimmed V and J ends, which lost 2 bases and 2 bases, there was a span of 10 bases. Germline V CDR1 and CDR2: MDHEN, SYDVKM. CDR3 length: 15 amino acids. The CDR3 region has the DNA TGTGCCAGCAGTTTAATCGACAAGGGCAATCAGCCCCAGCATTTT. This encodes CASSLIDKGNQPQHF.

V gene TRBV7-9 combines with J gene TRBJ2-7; 10 positions match TRBD1. Trimming cost V 0 bases and J 6 bases; bases outside gene matches: 11. The CDR3 length is 17 residues. Looked up from germline, CDR1 is SEHNR and CDR2 is FQNEAQ (reference sequence). CDR3 nucleotide sequence: TGTGCCAGCAGCTTAGCGGGAGCGGGACAGGGGCATGCCGAGCAGTACTTC. Amino acid sequence: CASSLAGAGQGHAEQYF.

The chain uses TRBV13 and TRBJ2-5; 7 bases align to TRBD2. Germline V gene data show CDR1 as PRHDT and CDR2 as FYEKMQ (reference sequence). Losses at the gene ends were 5 bases for V and 5 bases for J; bases not matched to a gene: 5. The CDR3 sequence is 13 residues long. CDR3 protein: CASSPPGGETQYF. In nucleotides, the CDR3 is TGTGCCAGCAGCCCCCCGGGAGGCGAGACCCAGTACTTC.

This chain links TRBV9 with TRBJ1-1, with a tentative D call TRBD1 (5 bases). The CDR3 is made up of 15 amino acids. Trimming pared 0 bases from V and 4 bases from J, leaving 13 bases between. Germline values: CDR1 SGDLS, CDR2 YYNGEE. CDR3 loop: CASSVGKGSGTEAFF. The CDR3 bases are TGTGCCAGCAGCGTAGGAAAGGGGTCGGGCACTGAAGCTTTCTTT. Together with reference TRBV9 and TRBJ1-1, the CDR3 gives the full variable domain: DSGVTQTPKHLITATGQRVTLRCSPRSGDLSVYWYQQSLDQGLQFLIQYYNGEERAKGNILERFSAQQFPDLHSELNLSSLELGDSALYFCASSVGKGSGTEAFFGQGTRLTVV.

V is TRBV12-5 and J is TRBJ1-2; possibly TRBD1 for D (6 bases). The CDR3 sequence is 14 residues long. The V end lost 5 bases, the J end lost 6 bases, and 16 bases lay between the germline ends. CDR1 is LGHNT and CDR2 is FRNRAP in the germline V gene. The CDR3 sequence is CASGPVGGADGYTF. CDR3 bases: TGTGCTAGTGGTCCTGTCGGGGGCGCGGATGGCTACACCTTC.

The chain has TRBV5-1 and TRBJ2-2; 11 bases fit TRBD2. This CDR3 has 15 residues. V lost 5 bases and J lost 3; bases outside the gene matches: 3. Per germline, CDR1 SGHRS and CDR2 YFSETQ. The CDR3 region has the DNA TGCGCCAGCAGGGCGGGACTAGCGGACACCGGGGAGCTGTTTTTT. Its protein product is CASRAGLADTGELFF.